Sequencing of this T cell receptor (beta chain) was carried out in a study of T-cell memory formation after mild COVID-19. Overall study context: TCR clusters were largely donor specific.

The ends lost 6 bases at V and 4 bases at J; junction bases unmatched: 6. CDR3 length: 13 amino acids. Germline lookup yields CDR1 DFQATT and CDR2 SNEGSKA (reference sequence). TCRdb analysed the 5' RACE reads with MiXCR anew, one entry per CDR3 protein. The sample has around 530,000 distinct CDR3 sequences, roughly 20% seen once. What was sequenced was PBMCs or a T cell subset sorted from them (not recorded which). The receptor was isolated from an adult woman who had mild COVID-19 (a few samples of this study predate the infection). Cell type and time point are not known. This chain connects TRBV20-1 to TRBJ2-1; 7 bases line up with TRBD1. The CDR3 nucleotides are TGCAGTGCCCGGGTGGGACAGTACAATGAGCAGTTCTTC. Translated, it gives CSARVGQYNEQFF.